Sequencing of this T cell receptor (beta chain) was carried out in a study of metastatic and nonmetastatic thyroid tumors. Study details: For malignant and benign thyroid patients, tumor or nodule tissue and blood were the sources whose repertoires were compared. Study-wide results and limits: As reported, TCR beta diversity in blood and tumor was significantly higher in malignant thyroid tumors than in benign nodules.

Original processing notes: Variation in CDR3 across clinicopathological groups served as the basis for constructing a distant-metastasis classifier in papillary thyroid cancer. TCRdb re-analyzed the PCR reads using MiXCR. In this record, the V and J calls reflect TCRdb's handling and not the investigators' own analysis. Of about 15,000 clones in the sample, about 26% are singletons; the top ten hold roughly 9.8%. This clone is medium-sized in the sample. Antigen: not known. There were no patients who had received any treatment before thyroid surgery. The CDR3 covers 15 residues. Trimming at V came to 0 bases and at J to 3 bases, leaving 1 base not matched to a gene. Germline CDR1 DFQATT, CDR2 SNEGSKA (reference sequence).

Sample: blood. The chain combines TRBV20-1 with TRBJ2-2; TRBD2 aligns across 10 bases. The receptor's source is a male donor with papillary thyroid cancer or a benign thyroid nodule (not recorded which). Some clones in this sample may be carry-over from other donors' samples. The CDR3 bases are TGCAGTGCTAGAGATCTAGCGGGAGACACCGGGGAGCTGTTTTTT. Its translation: CSARDLAGDTGELFF.